This T cell receptor beta chain was captured in a study of response to subunit inactivated influenza vaccine. This CDR3 spans 13 amino acids. The V gene's germline CDR1 is SQVTM and CDR2 ANQGSEA. V shed 7 bases and J shed 1 base, with 13 bases lying between them. TCRdb recomputed calls from the RT-PCR reads with MiXCR, one row per CDR3 protein. The data hold hundreds of thousands of distinct CDR3 sequences, with approximately 14% observed a single time. This clonotype was counted a few times. Source: PBMCs from blood, taken around 14 days before vaccination. The TCR originated in a man between 50 and 59 years old who received an inactivated influenza vaccine. The rearrangement links TRBV29-1 to TRBJ1-1; no clear D. The DNA for the CDR3 is TGCAGCGCCGCCGAGGGAGGGAACACTGAAGCTTTCTTT. It encodes CSAAEGGNTEAFF.